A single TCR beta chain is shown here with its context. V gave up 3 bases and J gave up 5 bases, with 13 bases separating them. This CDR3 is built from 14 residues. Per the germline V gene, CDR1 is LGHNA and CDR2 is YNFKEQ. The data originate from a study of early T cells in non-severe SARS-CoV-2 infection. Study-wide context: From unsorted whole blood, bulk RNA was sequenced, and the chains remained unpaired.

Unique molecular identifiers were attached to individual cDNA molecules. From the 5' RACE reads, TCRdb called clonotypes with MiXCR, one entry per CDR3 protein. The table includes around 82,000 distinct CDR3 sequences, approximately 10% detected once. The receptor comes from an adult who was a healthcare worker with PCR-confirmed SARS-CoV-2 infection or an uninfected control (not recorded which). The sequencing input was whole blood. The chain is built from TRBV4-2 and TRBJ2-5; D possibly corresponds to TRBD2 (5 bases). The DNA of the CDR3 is TGTGCCAGCAGCCATCAAGTCCGAGGGGAGACCCAGTACTTC. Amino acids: CASSHQVRGETQYF.